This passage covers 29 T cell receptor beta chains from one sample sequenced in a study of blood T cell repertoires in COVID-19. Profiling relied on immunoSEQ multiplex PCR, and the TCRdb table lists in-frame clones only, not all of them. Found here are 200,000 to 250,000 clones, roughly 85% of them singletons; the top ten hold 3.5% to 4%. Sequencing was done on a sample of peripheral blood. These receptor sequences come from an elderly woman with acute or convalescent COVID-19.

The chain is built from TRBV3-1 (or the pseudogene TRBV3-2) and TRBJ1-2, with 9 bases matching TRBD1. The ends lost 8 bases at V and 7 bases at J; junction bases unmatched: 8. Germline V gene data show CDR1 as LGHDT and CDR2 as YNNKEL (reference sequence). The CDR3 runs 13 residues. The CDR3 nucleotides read TGTGCCAGCCGCTGGACAGGGGCCCCTGGCTACACCTTC. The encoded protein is CASRWTGAPGYTF.

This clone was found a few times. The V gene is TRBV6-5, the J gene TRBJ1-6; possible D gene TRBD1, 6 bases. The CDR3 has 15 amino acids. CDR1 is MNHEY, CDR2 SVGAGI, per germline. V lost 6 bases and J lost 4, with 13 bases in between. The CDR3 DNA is TGTGCCAGCAGCCCGAAACAGGGTTATAATTCACCCCTCCACTTT. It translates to CASSPKQGYNSPLHF.

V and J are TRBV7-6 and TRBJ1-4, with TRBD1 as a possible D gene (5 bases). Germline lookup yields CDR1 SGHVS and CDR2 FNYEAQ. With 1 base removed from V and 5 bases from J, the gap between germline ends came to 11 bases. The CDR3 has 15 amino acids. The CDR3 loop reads CASSLGRGTNEKLFF. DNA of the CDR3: TGTGCCAGCAGCTTAGGGAGGGGAACAAATGAAAAACTGTTTTTT.

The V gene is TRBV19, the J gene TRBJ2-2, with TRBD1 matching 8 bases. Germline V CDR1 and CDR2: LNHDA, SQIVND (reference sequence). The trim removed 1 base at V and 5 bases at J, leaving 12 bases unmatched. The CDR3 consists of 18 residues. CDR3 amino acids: CASSIVPLGQGATGELFF. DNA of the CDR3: TGTGCCAGTAGTATAGTTCCACTTGGACAGGGAGCGACCGGGGAGCTGTTTTTT.

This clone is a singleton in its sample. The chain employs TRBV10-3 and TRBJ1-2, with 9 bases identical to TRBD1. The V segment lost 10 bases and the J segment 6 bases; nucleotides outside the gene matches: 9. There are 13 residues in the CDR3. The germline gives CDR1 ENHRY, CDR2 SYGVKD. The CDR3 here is CATAGQGRDGYTF. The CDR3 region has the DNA TGTGCCACCGCCGGACAGGGGAGAGATGGCTACACCTTC.

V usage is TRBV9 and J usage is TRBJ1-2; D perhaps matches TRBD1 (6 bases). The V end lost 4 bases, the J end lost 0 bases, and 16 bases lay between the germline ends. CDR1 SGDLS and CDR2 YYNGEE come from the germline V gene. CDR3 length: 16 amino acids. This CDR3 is CASSLPQGRANYGYTF. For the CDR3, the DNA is TGTGCCAGCAGCCTTCCACAGGGTCGGGCTAACTATGGCTACACCTTC.

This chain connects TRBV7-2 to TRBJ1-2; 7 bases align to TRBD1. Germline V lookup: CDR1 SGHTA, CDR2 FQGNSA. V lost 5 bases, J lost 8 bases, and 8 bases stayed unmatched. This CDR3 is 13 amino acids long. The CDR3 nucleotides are TGTGCCAGCAGCGACCGGGACAGAGGAGGCTACACCTTC. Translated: CASSDRDRGGYTF.

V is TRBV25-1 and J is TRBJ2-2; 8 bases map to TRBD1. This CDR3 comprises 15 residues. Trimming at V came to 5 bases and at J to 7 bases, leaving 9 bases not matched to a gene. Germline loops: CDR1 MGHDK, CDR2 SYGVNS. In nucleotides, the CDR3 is TGTGCCAGCAGTCTCAGGACAGGGAGAGGCGGGGAGCTGTTTTTT. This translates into CASSLRTGRGGELFF. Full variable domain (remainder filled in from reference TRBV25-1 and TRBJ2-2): EADIYQTPRYLVIGTGKKITLECSQTMGHDKMYWYQQDPGMELHLIHYSYGVNSTEKGDLSSESTVSRIRTEHFPLTLESARPSHTSQYLCASSLRTGRGGELFFGEGSRLTVL.

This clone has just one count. The CDR3 DNA is TGTGCCACCAGCAGACCAACAGGGGGTTGGAATTCACCCCTCCACTTT. Translation: CATSRPTGGWNSPLHF. V gene TRBV15 combines with J gene TRBJ1-6; 8 bases are a match to TRBD1. The junction had 7 bases not matched to a gene; V was cut back by 2 bases and J by 7 bases. The V gene's germline CDR1 is LNHNV and CDR2 YYDKDF (reference sequence). CDR3 length: 16 amino acids.

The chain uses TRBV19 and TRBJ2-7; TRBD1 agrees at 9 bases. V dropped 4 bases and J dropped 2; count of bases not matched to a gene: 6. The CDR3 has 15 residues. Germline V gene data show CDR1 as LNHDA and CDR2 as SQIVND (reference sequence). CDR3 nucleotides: TGTGCCAGTAGTACCGGACAGGGGACCCCCTACGAGCAGTACTTC. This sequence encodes CASSTGQGTPYEQYF.

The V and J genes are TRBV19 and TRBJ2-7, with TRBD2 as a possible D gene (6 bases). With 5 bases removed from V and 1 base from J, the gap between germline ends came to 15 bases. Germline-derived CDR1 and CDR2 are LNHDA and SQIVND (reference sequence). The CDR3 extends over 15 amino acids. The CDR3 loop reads CASSPSGLNSYEQYF. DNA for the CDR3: TGTGCCAGTAGTCCGTCGGGACTTAATTCCTACGAGCAGTACTTC.

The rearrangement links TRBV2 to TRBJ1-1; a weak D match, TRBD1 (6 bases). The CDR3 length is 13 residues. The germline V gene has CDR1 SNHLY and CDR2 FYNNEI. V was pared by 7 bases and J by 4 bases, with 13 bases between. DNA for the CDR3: TGTGCCAGCAAAATTACAGGGTCCACTGAAGCTTTCTTT. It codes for CASKITGSTEAFF. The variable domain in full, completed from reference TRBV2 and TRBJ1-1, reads EPEVTQTPSHQVTQMGQEVILRCVPISNHLYFYWYRQILGQKVEFLVSFYNNEISEKSEIFDDQFSVERPDGSNFTLKIRSTKLEDSAMYFCASKITGSTEAFFGQGTRLTVV.

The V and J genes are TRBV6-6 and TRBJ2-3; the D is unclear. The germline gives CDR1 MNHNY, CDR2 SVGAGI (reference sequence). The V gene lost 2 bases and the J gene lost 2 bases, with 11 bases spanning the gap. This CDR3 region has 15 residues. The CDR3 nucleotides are TGTGCCAGCAGTTACCTGTCCTCCCCCACAGATACGCAGTATTTT. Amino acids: CASSYLSSPTDTQYF.

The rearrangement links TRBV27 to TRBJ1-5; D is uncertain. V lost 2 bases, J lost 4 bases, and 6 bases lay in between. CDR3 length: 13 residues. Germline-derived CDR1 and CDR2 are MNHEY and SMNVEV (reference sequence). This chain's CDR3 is CASSLRGNQPQHF. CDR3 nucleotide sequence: TGTGCCAGCAGTTTAAGAGGGAATCAGCCCCAGCATTTT.

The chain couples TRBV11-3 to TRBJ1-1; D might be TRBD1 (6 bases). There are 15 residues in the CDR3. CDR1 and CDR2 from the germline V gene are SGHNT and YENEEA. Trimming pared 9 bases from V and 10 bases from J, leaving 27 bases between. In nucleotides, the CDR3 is TGTGCCAGTGGTTTTATGGGGGCGCGAGGAATGATAGCTTTCTTT. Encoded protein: CASGFMGARGMIAFF.

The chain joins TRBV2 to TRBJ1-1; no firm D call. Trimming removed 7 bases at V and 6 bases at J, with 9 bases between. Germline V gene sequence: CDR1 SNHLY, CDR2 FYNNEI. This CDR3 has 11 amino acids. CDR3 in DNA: TGTGCCAGCACCCTAAGAGCTGAAGCTTTCTTT. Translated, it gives CASTLRAEAFF.

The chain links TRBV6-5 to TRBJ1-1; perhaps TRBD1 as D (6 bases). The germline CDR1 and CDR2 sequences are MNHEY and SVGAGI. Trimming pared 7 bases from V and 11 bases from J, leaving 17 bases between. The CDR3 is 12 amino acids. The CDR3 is CASNGRGGRAFF. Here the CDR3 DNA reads TGTGCCAGCAATGGCAGGGGCGGCCGGGCTTTCTTT.

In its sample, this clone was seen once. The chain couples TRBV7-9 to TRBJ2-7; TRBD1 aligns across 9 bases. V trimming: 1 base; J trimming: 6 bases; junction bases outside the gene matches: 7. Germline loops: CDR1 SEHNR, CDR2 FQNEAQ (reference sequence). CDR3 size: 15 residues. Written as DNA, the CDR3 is TGTGCCAGCAGCTTAGAACAGGGGGCTGTCCGCGAGCAGTACTTC. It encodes CASSLEQGAVREQYF. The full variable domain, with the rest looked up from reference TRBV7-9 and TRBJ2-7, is DTGVSQNPRHKITKRGQNVTFRCDPISEHNRLYWYRQTLGQGPEFLTYFQNEAQLEKSRLLSDRFSAERPKGSFSTLEIQRTEQGDSAMYLCASSLEQGAVREQYFGPGTRLTVT.

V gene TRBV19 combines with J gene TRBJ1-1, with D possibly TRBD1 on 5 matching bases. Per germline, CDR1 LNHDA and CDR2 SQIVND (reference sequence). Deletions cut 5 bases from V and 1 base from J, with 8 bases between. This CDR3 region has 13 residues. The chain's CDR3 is CASSLGGNTEAFF. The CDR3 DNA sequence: TGTGCCAGTAGTCTGGGGGGGAACACTGAAGCTTTCTTT. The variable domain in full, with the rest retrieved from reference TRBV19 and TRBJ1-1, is DGGITQSPKYLFRKEGQNVTLSCEQNLNHDAMYWYRQDPGQGLRLIYYSQIVNDFQKGDIAEGYSVSREKKESFPLTVTSAQKNPTAFYLCASSLGGNTEAFFGQGTRLTVV.

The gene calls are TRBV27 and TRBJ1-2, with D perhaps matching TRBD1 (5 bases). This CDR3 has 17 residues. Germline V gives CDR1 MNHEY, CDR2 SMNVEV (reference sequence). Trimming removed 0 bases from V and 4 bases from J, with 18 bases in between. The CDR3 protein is CASSLSTPGQGFYGYTF. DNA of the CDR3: TGTGCCAGCAGTTTATCAACCCCAGGGCAAGGCTTCTATGGCTACACCTTC.

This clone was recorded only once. The CDR3 loop reads CASRYTGVNQPQHF. The CDR3 bases are TGTGCCAGCAGATACACAGGGGTCAATCAGCCCCAGCATTTT. This chain joins TRBV6-2 or TRBV6-3 and TRBJ1-5; 7 nucleotides align to TRBD1. Per the germline V gene, CDR1 is MNHEY and CDR2 is SVGEGT. Trimming at V came to 6 bases and at J to 3 bases, leaving 5 bases not matched to a gene. The CDR3 contains 14 residues.

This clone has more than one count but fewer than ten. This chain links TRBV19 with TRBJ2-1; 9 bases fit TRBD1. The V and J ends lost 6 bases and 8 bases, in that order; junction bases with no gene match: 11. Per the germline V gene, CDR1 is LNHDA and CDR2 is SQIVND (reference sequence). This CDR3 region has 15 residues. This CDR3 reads CASSETGGNNYEQFF. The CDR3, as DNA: TGTGCCAGTAGCGAGACAGGGGGAAATAATTATGAGCAGTTCTTC.

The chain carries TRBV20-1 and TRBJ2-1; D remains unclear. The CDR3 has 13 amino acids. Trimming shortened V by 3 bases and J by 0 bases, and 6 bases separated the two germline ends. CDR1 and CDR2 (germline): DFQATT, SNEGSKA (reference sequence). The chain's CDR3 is CSASGSSYNEQFF. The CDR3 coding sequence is TGCAGTGCTAGTGGTAGCTCCTACAATGAGCAGTTCTTC.

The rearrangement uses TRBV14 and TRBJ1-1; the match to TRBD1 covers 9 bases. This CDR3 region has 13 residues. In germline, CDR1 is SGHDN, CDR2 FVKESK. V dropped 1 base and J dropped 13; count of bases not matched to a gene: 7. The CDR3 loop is CASSQALGTGRFF. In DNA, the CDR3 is TGTGCCAGCAGCCAAGCTTTAGGGACAGGGCGTTTCTTT.

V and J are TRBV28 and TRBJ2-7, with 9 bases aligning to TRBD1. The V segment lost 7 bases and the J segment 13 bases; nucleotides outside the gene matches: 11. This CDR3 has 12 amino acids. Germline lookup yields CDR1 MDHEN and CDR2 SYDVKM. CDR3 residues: CASTGTGNRLYF. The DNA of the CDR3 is TGTGCCAGCACCGGGACAGGGAATCGTTTATACTTC.

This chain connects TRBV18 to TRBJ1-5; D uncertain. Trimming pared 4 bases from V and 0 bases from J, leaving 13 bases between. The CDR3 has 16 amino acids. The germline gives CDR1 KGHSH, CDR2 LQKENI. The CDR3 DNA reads TGTGCCAGCTCACACGGTAGAGAGAATAGCAATCAGCCCCAGCATTTT. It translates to CASSHGRENSNQPQHF.

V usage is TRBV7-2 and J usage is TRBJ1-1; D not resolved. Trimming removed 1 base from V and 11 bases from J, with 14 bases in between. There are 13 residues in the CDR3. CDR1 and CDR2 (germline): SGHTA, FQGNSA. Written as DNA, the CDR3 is TGTGCCAGCAGCTTAGAAAAGGGCGGGTGGGCTTTCTTT. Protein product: CASSLEKGGWAFF.

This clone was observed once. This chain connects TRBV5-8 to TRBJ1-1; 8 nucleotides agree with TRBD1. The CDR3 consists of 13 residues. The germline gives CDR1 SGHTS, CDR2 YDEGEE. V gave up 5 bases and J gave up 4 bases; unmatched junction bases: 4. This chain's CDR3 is CASRRTGITEAFF. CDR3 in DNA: TGTGCCAGCAGACGGACAGGGATCACTGAAGCTTTCTTT. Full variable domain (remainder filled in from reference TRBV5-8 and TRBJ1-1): EAGVTQSPTHLIKTRGQQATLRCSPISGHTSVYWYQQALGLGLQFLLWYDEGEERNRGNFPPRFSGRQFPNYSSELNVNALELEDSALYLCASRRTGITEAFFGQGTRLTVV.

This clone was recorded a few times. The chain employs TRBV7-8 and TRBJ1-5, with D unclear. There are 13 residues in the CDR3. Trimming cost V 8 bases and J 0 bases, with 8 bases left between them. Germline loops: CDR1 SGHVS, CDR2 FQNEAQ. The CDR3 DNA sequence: TGTGCCAGCCGTGCGGATAGCAATCAGCCCCAGCATTTT. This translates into CASRADSNQPQHF.